The 2 T cell receptor beta chains presented below share a single source sample, sequenced in a study of blood T cells in healthy people across ages. With a J-beta primer mix and a sample-barcoded 5' primer, a second PCR ran roughly 6 to 12 cycles. Each CDR3 protein gets one entry after TCRdb re-called the 5' RACE reads with MiXCR. Here the sample spans some 1,000,000 distinct CDR3 sequences, approximately 26% being singletons. Another study also made use of these data, one on T cells of mothers and their children.

Specimen: blood. The receptors here all came from a girl aged 2 to 10 in good health.

The chain uses TRBV12-5 and TRBJ1-5; D gene unclear. V was trimmed by 5 bases and J by 1 base, leaving 6 bases between them. Per the germline V gene, CDR1 is LGHNT and CDR2 is FRNRAP. This CDR3 contains 13 residues. CDR3 bases: TGTGCTAGTGGTGAGTGGAGCAATCAGCCCCAGCATTTT. This translates into CASGEWSNQPQHF.

The rearrangement joins TRBV7-2 to TRBJ1-4; D gene ambiguous. CDR1 is SGHTA, CDR2 FQGNSA, per germline. The V end was cut by 2 bases, the J end by 6 bases, with 10 bases between. This CDR3 comprises 14 residues. The CDR3 loop is CASSLWAGDEKLFF. The DNA of the CDR3 is TGTGCCAGCAGCTTATGGGCCGGGGATGAAAAACTGTTTTTT.